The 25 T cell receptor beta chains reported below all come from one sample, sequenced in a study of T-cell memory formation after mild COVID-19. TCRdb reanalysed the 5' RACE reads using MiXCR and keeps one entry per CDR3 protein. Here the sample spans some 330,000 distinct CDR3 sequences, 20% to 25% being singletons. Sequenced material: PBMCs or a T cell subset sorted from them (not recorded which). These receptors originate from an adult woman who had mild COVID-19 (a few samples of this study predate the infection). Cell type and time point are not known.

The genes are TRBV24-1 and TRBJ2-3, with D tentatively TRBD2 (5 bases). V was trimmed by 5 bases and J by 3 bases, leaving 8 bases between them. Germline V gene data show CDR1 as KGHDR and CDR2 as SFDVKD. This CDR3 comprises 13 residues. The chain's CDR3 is CATSGRGTDTQYF. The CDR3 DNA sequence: TGTGCCACCAGTGGGCGCGGGACAGATACGCAGTATTTT.

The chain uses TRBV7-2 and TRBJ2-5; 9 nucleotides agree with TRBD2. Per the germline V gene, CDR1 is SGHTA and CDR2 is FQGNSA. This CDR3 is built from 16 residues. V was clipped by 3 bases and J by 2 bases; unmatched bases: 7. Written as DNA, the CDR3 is TGTGCCAGCAGCTTCCAGGATCTAGCGGGACAAGAGACCCAGTACTTC. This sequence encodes CASSFQDLAGQETQYF.

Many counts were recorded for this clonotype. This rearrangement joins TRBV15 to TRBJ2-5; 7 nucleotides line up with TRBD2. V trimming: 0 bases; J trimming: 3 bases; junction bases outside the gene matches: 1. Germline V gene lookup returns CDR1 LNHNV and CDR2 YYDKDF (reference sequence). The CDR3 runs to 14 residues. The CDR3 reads CATSRDRGEETQYF. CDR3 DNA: TGTGCCACCAGCAGAGATCGGGGGGAAGAGACCCAGTACTTC.

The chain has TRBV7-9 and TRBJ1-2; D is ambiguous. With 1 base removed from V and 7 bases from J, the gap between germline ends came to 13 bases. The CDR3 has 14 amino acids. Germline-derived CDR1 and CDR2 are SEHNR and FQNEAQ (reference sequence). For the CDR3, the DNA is TGTGCCAGCAGCTTAGGACCGCCGGAGGCTGGCTACACCTTC. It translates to CASSLGPPEAGYTF.

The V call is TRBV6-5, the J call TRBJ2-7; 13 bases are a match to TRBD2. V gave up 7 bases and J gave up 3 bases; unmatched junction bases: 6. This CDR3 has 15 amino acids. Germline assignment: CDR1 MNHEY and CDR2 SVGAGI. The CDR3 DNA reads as TGTGCCAGCACGACTAGCGGGAGGCGGCACTACGAGCAGTACTTC. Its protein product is CASTTSGRRHYEQYF.

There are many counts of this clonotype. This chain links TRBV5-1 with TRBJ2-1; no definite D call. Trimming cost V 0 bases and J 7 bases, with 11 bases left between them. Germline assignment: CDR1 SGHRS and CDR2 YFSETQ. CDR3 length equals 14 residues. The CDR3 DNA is TGCGCCAGCAGCTTGGCTGGTAGGGTAAATGAGCAGTTCTTC. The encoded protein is CASSLAGRVNEQFF.

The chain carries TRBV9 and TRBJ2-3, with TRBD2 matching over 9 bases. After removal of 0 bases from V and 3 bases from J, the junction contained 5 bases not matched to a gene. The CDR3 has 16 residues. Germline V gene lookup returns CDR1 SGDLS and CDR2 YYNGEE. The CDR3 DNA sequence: TGTGCCAGCAGCGTAGAAGGGACTAGCTCTACAGATACGCAGTATTTT. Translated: CASSVEGTSSTDTQYF.

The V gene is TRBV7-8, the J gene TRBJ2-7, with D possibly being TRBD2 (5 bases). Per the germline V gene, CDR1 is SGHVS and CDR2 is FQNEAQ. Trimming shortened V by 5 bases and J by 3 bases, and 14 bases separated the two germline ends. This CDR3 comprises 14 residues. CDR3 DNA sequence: TGTGCCAGCAGCATCGGACGAGCGGACTACGAGCAGTACTTC. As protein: CASSIGRADYEQYF.

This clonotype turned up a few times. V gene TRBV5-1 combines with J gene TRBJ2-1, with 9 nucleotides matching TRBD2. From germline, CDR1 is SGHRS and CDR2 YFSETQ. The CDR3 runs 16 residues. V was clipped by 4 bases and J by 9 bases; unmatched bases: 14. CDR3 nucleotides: TGCGCCAGCAGCCTCACCAGCGGGAGGATTGTCCCTGAGCAGTTCTTC. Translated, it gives CASSLTSGRIVPEQFF.

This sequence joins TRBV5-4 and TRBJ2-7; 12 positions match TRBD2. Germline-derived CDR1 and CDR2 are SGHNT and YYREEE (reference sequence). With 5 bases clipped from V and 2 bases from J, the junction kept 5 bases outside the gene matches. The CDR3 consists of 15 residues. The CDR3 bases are TGTGCCAGCAGATCTAGACTAGCGGGAGCCTACGAGCAGTACTTC. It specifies CASRSRLAGAYEQYF. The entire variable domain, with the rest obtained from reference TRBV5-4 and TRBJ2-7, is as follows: ETGVTQSPTHLIKTRGQQVTLRCSSQSGHNTVSWYQQALGQGPQFIFQYYREEENGRGNFPPRFSGLQFPNYSSELNVNALELDDSALYLCASRSRLAGAYEQYFGPGTRLTVT.

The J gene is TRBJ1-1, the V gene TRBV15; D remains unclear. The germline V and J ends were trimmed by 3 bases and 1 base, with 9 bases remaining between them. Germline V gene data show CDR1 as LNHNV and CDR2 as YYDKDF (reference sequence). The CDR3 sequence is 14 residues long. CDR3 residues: CATSRRTENTEAFF. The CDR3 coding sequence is TGTGCCACCAGCAGGCGGACTGAGAACACTGAAGCTTTCTTT.

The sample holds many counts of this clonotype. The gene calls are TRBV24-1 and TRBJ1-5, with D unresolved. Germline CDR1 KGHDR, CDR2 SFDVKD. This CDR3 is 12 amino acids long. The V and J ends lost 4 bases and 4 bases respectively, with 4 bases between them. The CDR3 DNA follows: TGTGCCACCAGTGACCTGAATCAGCCCCAGCATTTT. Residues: CATSDLNQPQHF.

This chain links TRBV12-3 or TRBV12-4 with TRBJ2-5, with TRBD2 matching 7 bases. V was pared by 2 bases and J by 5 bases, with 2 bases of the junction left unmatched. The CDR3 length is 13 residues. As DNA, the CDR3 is TGTGCCAGCAGTTTAAGCGGGGCCGAGACCCAGTACTTC. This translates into CASSLSGAETQYF.

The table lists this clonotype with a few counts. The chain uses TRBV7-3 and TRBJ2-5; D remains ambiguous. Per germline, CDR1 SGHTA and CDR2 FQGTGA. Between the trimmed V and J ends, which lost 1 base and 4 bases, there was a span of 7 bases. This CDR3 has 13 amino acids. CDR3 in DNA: TGTGCCAGCAGCTTAAGAGATCTAGAGACCCAGTACTTC. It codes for CASSLRDLETQYF.

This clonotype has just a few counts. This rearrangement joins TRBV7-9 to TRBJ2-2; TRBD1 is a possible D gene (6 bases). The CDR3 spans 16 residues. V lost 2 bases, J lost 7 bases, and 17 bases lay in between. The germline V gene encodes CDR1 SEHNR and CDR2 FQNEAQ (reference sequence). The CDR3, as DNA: TGTGCCAGCAGCTTACGCACGACAGGAAGCGTCGGGGAGCTGTTTTTT. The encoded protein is CASSLRTTGSVGELFF.

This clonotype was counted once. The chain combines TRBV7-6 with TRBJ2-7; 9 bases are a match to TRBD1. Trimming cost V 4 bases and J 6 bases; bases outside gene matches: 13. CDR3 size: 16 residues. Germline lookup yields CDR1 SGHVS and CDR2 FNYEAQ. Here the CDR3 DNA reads TGTGCCAGCAGCTCGCTCCGCGGACAGGGGTACGGCGAGCAGTACTTC. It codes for CASSSLRGQGYGEQYF.

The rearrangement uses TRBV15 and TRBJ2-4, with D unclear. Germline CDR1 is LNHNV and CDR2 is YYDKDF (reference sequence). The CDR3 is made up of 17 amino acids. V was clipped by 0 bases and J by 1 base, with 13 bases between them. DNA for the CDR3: TGTGCCACCAGCAGAGATTCAAGAGGTCTCGCCAAAAACATTCAGTACTTC. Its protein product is CATSRDSRGLAKNIQYF. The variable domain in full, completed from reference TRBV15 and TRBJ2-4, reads DAMVIQNPRYQVTQFGKPVTLSCSQTLNHNVMYWYQQKSSQAPKLLFHYYDKDFNNEADTPDNFQSRRPNTSFCFLDIRSPGLGDTAMYLCATSRDSRGLAKNIQYFGAGTRLSVL.

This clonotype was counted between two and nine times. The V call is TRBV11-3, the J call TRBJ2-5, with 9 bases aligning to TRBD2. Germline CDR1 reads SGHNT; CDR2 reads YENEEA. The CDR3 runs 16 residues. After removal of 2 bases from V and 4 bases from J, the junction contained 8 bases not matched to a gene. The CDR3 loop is CASSLFSGRSAETQYF. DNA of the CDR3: TGTGCCAGCAGCTTATTTAGCGGGAGAAGTGCAGAGACCCAGTACTTC.

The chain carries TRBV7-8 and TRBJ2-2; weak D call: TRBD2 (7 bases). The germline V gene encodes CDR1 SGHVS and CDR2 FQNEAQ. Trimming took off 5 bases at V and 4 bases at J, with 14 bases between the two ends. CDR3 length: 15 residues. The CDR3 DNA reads TGTGCCAGCAGCGGACCCGGGGGGCTCACCGGGGAGCTGTTTTTT. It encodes CASSGPGGLTGELFF.

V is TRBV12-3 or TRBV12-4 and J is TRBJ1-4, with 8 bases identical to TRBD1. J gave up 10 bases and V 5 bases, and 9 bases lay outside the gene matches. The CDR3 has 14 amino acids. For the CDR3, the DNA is TGTGCCAGCAGTCCCGGGACAGGCTCGCGAAAACTGTTTTTT. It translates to CASSPGTGSRKLFF.

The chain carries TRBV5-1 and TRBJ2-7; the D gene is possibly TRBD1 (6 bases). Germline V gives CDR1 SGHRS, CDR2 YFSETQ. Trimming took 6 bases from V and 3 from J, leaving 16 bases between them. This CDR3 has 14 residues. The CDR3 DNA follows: TGCGCCAGCACACTTACCGGACAGAACTACGAGCAGTACTTC. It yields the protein CASTLTGQNYEQYF.

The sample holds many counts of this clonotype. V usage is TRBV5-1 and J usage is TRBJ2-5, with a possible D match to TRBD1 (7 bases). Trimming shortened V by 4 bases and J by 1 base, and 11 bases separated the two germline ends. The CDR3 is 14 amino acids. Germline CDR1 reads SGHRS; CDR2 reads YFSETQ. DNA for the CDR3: TGCGCCAGCAGCGCGGGACAGCCCCAAGAGACCCAGTACTTC. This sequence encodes CASSAGQPQETQYF.

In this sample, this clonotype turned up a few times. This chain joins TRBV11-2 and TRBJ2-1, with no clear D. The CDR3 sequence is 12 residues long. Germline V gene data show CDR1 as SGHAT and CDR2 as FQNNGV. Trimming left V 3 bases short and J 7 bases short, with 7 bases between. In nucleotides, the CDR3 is TGTGCCAGCAGCTTGCACCCGAATGAGCAGTTCTTC. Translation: CASSLHPNEQFF. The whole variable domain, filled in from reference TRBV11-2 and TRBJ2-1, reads EAGVAQSPRYKIIEKRQSVAFWCNPISGHATLYWYQQILGQGPKLLIQFQNNGVVDDSQLPKDRFSAERLKGVDSTLKIQPAKLEDSAVYLCASSLHPNEQFFGPGTRLTVL.

CDR3 sequence reads: CASSPRRGLWGDTQYF. For the CDR3, the DNA is TGTGCCAGCAGTCCGCGTAGGGGACTATGGGGTGATACGCAGTATTTT. This sequence joins TRBV6-1 and TRBJ2-3, with 7 bases matching TRBD2. The V and J ends lost 5 bases and 6 bases, in that order; junction bases with no gene match: 14. The CDR3 totals 16 residues. Germline CDR1 MNHNS, CDR2 SASEGT.

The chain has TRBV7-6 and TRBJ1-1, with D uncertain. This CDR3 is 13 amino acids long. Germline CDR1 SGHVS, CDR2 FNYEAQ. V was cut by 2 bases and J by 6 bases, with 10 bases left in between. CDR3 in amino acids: CASSLYVAAEAFF. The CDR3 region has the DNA TGTGCCAGCAGCTTATATGTGGCAGCTGAAGCTTTCTTT.